Below, 6 T cell receptor beta chains from the same sample are listed, as sequenced in a study of T cells in Graves' hyperthyroidism and ophthalmopathy. Amplified regions were TCR beta CDR3 sequences from RNA transcripts. A first-round RT-PCR of the TCR CDR3 used the HTBI primer set. TCRdb ran MiXCR on the multiplex PCR reads and lists one entry per CDR3 protein. The table records approximately 510,000 distinct CDR3 sequences, about 20% of them present only once. Sequenced input: blood. These receptors were collected from a man aged 18 to 30 with Graves' hyperthyroidism.

This clonotype occurred many times. The V gene is TRBV12-3 or TRBV12-4, the J gene TRBJ1-1, with TRBD1 matching 7 bases. There are 12 residues in the CDR3. The V and J ends lost 9 bases and 5 bases, in that order; junction bases with no gene match: 6. In DNA, the CDR3 is TGTGCCAGTTACAGGGGATCGACTGAAGCTTTCTTT. Its protein is CASYRGSTEAFF.

Notes on this clonotype: The junction and the germline gene differ at one end; a read error may be behind it. The chain carries TRBV11-2 and TRBJ2-6; the D gene could be TRBD1 or TRBD2 (5 bases each). The CDR3 covers 17 residues. In germline, CDR1 is SGHAT, CDR2 FQNNGV. Here the CDR3 reads CASSSLVRASGANALTF. CDR3 sequence (DNA): TGTGCCAGCAGCTCGCTGGTGAGGGCGTCTGGGGCCAACGCCCTGACTTTC.

This clonotype was detected ten times or more. This sequence joins TRBV20-1 and TRBJ1-5; TRBD1 matches 8 bases. Germline CDR1 and CDR2: DFQATT and SNEGSKA (reference sequence). The J segment lost 6 bases and the V segment lost 5 bases, leaving 9 bases of the junction unmatched. The CDR3 has 14 amino acids. In DNA form, the CDR3 reads TGCAGTGCTGCCGTGCGGACAGGGTCTCAGCCCCAGCATTTT. Amino acids: CSAAVRTGSQPQHF.

There are many counts of this clonotype. CDR3 DNA: TGTGCCAGCAGTTTATGGTTGCAGGGACCCTCCTACGAGCAGTACTTC. Its protein product is CASSLWLQGPSYEQYF. This chain joins TRBV12-3 or TRBV12-4 and TRBJ2-7, with D tentatively TRBD1 or TRBD2 (5 bases each). This CDR3 has 16 residues. Trimming took off 2 bases at V and 0 bases at J, with 14 bases between the two ends.

A word on this clonotype: An end of the junction does not agree with germline; a read error may underlie this. The rearrangement joins TRBV12-3 or TRBV12-4 to TRBJ1-1; possible D gene TRBD1, 6 bases. The CDR3 sequence is 16 residues long. The DNA of the CDR3 is TGTGCCAGCAGTTTGGGTGTCGGCCCTGGGGGCACTGGAGCTTTCTTT. Residues: CASSLGVGPGGTGAFF.

This clonotype was recorded many times. As DNA, the CDR3 is TGTGCCAGCATTCCACTGCCCGGGGGACACTATGGCTACACCTTC. Residues: CASIPLPGGHYGYTF. This chain links TRBV28 with TRBJ1-2; D is possibly TRBD1 (5 bases). Trimming stripped 7 bases from V and 3 bases from J, with 18 bases between. There are 15 residues in the CDR3. Germline V CDR1 and CDR2: MDHEN, SYDVKM.